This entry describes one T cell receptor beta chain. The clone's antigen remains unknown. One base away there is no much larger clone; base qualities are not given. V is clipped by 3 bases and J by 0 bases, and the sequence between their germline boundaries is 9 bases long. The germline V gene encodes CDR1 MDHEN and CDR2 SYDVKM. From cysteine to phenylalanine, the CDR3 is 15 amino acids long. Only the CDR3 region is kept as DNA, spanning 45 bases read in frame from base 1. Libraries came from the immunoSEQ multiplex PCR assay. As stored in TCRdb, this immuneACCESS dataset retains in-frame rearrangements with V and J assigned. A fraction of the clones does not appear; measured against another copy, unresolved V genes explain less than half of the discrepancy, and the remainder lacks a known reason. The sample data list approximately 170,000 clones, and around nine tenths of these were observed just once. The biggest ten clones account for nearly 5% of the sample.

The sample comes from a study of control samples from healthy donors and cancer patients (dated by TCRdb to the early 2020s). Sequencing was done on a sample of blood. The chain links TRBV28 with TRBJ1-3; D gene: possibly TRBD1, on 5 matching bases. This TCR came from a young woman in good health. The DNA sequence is TGTGCCAGCAGTTTTTTGACAGTCTCTGGAAACACCATATATTTT. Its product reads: CASSFLTVSGNTIYF.